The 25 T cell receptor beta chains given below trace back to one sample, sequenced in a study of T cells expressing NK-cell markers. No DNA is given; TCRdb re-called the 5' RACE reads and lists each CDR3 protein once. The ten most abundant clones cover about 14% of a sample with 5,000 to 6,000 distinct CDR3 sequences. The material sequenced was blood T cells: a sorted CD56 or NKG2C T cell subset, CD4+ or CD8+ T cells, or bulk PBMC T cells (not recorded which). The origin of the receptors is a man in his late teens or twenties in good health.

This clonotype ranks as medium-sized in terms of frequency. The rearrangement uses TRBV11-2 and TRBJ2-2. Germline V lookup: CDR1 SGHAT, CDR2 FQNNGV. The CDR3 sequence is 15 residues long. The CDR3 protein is CASSLWRSNTGELFF.

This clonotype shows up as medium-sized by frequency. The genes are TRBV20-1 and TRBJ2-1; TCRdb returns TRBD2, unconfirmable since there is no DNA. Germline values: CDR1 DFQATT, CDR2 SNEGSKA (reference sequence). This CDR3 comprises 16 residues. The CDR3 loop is CSARDRFGRHNNEQFF.

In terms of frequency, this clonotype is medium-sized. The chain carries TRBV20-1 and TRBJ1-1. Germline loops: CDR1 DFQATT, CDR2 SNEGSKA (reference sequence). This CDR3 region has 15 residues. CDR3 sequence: CSARDVAGEGTEAFF.

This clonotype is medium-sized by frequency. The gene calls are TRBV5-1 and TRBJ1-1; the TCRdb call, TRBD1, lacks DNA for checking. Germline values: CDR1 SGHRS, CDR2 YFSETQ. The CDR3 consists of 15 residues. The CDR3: CASSLGGARNTEAFF.

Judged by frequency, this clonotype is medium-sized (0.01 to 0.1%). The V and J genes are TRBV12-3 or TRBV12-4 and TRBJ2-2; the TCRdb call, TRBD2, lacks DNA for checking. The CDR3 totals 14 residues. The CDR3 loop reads CASLAGDWSGELFF.

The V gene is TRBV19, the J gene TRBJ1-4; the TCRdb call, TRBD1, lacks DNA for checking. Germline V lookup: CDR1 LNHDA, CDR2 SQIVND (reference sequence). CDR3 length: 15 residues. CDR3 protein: CASIDSGGIGEKLFF. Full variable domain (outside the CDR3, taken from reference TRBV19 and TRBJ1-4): DGGITQSPKYLFRKEGQNVTLSCEQNLNHDAMYWYRQDPGQGLRLIYYSQIVNDFQKGDIAEGYSVSREKKESFPLTVTSAQKNPTAFYLCASIDSGGIGEKLFFGSGTQLSVL.

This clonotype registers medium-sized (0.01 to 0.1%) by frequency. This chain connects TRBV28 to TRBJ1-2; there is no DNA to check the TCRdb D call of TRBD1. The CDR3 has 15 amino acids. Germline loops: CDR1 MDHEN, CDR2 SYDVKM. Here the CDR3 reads CASSFPQAANYGYTF.

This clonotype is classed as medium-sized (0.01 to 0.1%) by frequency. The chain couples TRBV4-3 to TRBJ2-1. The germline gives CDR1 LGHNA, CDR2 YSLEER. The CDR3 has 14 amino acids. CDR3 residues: CASSHLGLHNEQFF.

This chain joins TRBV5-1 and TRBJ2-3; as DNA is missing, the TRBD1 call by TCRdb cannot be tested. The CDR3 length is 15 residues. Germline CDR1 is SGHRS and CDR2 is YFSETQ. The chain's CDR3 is CASSTSGGQTDTQYF.

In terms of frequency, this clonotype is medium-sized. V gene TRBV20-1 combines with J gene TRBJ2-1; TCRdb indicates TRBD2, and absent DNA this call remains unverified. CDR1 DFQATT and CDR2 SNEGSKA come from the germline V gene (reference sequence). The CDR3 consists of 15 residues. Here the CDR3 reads CSARMAERAWNEQFF.

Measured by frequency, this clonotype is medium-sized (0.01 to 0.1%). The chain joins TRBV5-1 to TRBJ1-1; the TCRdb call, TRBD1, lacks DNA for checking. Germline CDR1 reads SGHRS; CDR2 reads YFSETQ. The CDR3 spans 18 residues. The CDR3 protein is CASSFTGPDRGFGTEAFF.

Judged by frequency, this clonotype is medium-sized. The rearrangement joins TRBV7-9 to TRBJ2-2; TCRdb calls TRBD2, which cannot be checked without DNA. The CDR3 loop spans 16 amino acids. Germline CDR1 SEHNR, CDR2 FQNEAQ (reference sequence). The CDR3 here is CASSLLGGANTGELFF. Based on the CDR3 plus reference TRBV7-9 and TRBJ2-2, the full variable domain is DTGVSQNPRHKITKRGQNVTFRCDPISEHNRLYWYRQTLGQGPEFLTYFQNEAQLEKSRLLSDRFSAERPKGSFSTLEIQRTEQGDSAMYLCASSLLGGANTGELFFGEGSRLTVL.

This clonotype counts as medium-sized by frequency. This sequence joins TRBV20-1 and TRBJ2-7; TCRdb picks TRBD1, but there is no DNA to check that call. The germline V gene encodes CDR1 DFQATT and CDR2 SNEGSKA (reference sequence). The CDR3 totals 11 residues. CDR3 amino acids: CSANGGYEQYF.

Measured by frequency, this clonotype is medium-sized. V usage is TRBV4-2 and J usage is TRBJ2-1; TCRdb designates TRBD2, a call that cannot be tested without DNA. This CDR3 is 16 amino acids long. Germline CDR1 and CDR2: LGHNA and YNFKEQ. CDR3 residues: CASSQDQGTVWGEQFF.

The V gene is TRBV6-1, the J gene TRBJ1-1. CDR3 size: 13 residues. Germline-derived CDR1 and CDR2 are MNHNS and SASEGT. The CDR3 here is CASSEAQNTEAFF.

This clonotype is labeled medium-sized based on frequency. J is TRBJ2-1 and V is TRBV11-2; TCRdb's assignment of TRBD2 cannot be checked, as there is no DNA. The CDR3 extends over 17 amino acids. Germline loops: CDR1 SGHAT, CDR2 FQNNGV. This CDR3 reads CASSLGTGTRTDGEQFF.

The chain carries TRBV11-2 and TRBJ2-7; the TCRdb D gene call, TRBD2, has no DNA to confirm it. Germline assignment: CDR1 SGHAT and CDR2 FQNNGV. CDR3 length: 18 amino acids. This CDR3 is CASSLTRSRRTSSYEQYF.

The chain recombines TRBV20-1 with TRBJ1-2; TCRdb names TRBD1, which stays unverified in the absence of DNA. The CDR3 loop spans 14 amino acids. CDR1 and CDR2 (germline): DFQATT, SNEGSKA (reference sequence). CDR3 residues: CSAGGGRVNYGYTF.

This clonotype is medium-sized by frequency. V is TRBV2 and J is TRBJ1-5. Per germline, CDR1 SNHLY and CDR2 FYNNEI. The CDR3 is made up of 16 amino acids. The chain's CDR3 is CASSEIAAYSNQPQHF.

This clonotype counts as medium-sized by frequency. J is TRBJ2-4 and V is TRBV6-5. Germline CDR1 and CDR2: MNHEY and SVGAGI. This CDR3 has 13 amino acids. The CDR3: CASSYSGKNIQYF.

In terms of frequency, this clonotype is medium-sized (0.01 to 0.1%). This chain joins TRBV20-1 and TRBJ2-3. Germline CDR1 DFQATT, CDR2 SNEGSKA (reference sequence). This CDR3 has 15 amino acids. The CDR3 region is CSARDFGLSADTQYF.

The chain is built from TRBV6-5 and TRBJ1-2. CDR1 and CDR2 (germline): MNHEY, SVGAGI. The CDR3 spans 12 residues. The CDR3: CASSMGLDGYTF.

This CDR3 reads CASSYEGLRTGELFF. This sequence joins TRBV6-5 and TRBJ2-2; TCRdb gives TRBD1 as the D gene, but with no DNA this cannot be confirmed. Germline lookup yields CDR1 MNHEY and CDR2 SVGAGI. The CDR3 is made up of 15 amino acids.

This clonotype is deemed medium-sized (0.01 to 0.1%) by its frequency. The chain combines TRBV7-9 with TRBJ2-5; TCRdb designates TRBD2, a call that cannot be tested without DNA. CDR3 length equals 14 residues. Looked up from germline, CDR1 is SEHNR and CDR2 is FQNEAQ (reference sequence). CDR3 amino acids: CASSPRAGLETQYF.

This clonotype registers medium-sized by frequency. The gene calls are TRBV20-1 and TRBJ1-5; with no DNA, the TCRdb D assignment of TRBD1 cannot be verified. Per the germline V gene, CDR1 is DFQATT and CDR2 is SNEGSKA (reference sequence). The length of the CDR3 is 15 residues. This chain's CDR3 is CSARAAGARNQPQHF.